This T cell receptor (beta chain) was sequenced during a study of cytomegalovirus exposure and HLA in healthy donors (dated by TCRdb to 2016 to 2017). About the study as a whole: According to a later analysis, the 100 to 150 validation repertoires were produced on the same platform as the 666 repertoires of the first cohort. High-throughput TCR immunosequencing, statistical association of individual TCRs with disease status, and machine learning were combined to predict cytomegalovirus infection status. The aim of the study was to test whether cataloging public T cell receptors could identify signatures of past pathogen exposure. A separate validation cohort of roughly 130 different subjects was used in addition to the approximately 700-subject first cohort. Paper-wide results and their limitations: The study listed around 160 TCR beta chains as associated with cytomegalovirus. In vitro tests confirmed that a few of the cytomegalovirus-associated TCR beta chains recognize cytomegalovirus antigens. All 120 or so repertoires were used to score co-occurrence in the validation cohort in a later analysis, because that analysis had no HLA typing for the cohort. According to the authors, the approach could potentially be generalized to other disease states and immunological phenotypes. In a later analysis, TCRs clustered in the first cohort were found to also tend to co-occur in the roughly 120 validation repertoires, with 94% of cluster scores above 0. Most TCR sequences were seen in very few donors, while some public TCRs were found in many individuals. The classifier was reported to diagnose cytomegalovirus status with high specificity and sensitivity in both the original and validation cohorts.

Donors formed part of the validation cohort, which comprised 120 subjects and was distinct from the first cohort of 666 subjects. In the case of this clone: Its antigen remains undetermined. The sample holds no much larger clone one base away, and base qualities are not on file.

Library preparation was by the immunoSEQ multiplex PCR assay. The source study handled its data this way. A statistical classification framework was built to diagnose cytomegalovirus status from the catalog of TCR beta chain sequences. Here the immuneACCESS table is served through TCRdb, limited to in-frame sequences with V and J called. Missing clones are a known gap in these copies; in checked studies unresolved V genes cover under half, and the rest lacks a known reason. V, J and clone size derive from that table, while D and trimming were established from the DNA sequence. The sample table lists 100,000 to 150,000 clones, 90% to 95% of them with a count of one. Less than 1.5% of the sample is taken by the ten largest. The germline V gene specifies MNHEY as CDR1 and SVGAGI as CDR2. The junction shows trimming of 3 bases on V and 6 bases on J, and the gene matches do not reach 7 bases of it. There are 16 amino acids in the CDR3, from cysteine to phenylalanine inclusive. The CDR3 DNA has 48 bases and is translated from base 1.

The sequencing sample was made of PBMCs. The chain is assembled from TRBV6-5 and TRBJ2-1, and 11 junction bases match TRBD2. The sequence was collected from a woman aged 18-30 years in good health and CMV-seronegative. CDR3 protein: CASSYTSGRKGNEQFF. The sequenced DNA is TGTGCCAGCAGTTATACTAGCGGGAGAAAGGGCAATGAGCAGTTCTTC.